Listed below are T cell receptor beta chains from one sample, sequenced in a study of beta chain features in type 1 diabetes. Method: immunoSEQ multiplex PCR; TCRdb's copy keeps in-frame clones and lacks some. The data contain about 170,000 clones, approximately 8.1% of them singletons. Sequenced material: central memory CD4+ T cells from blood. The receptors were gathered from a woman aged 40 to 50 with type 1 diabetes. Both conserved end residues are part of each CDR3. Fields, in order: V gene, J gene, CDR3 protein.

TRBV5-1	TRBJ1-1	CASRLTTENTEAFF
TRBV9	TRBJ1-4	CASSAGGQGGEKLFF
TRBV28	TRBJ1-1	CASTGTGSYTEAFF
TRBV20-1	TRBJ2-1	CSASRYNEQFF
TRBV19	TRBJ2-6	CASSIPGAGANVLTF
TRBV28	TRBJ2-6	CASSLITAGANVLTF
TRBV4-3	TRBJ1-1	CASKRGMNTEAFF
TRBV7-8	TRBJ2-1	CASSWGGANPERFF
TRBV7-9	TRBJ1-1	CASSLMGGGTEAFF
TRBV25-1	TRBJ1-2	CASSEPESYGYTF
TRBV6-5	TRBJ1-2	CASRNPSQRGGYTF
TRBV7-2	TRBJ2-7	CASRPTSDAYEQYF
TRBV7-3	TRBJ2-5	CASSRTSGGKETQYF